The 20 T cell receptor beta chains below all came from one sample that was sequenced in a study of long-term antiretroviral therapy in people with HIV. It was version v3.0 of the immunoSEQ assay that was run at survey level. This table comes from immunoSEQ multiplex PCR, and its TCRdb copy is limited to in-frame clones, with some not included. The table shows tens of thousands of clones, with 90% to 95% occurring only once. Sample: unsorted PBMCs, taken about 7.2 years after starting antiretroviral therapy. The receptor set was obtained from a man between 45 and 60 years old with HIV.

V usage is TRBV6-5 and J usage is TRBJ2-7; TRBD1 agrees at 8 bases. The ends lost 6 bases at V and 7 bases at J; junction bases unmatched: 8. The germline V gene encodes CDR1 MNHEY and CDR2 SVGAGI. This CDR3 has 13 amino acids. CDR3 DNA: TGTGCCAGCAGATCCTCAGGGGGCGATGAGCAGTACTTC. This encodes CASRSSGGDEQYF.

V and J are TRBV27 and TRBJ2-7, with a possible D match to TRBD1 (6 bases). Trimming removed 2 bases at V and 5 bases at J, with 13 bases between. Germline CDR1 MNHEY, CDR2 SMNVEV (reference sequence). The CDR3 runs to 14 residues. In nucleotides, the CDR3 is TGTGCCAGCAGTTTAAATGGCAGGGGAAACGAGCAGTACTTC. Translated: CASSLNGRGNEQYF.

DNA for the CDR3: TGCGCCAGCAGCCAAGAATCCGATAGCAATCAGCCCCAGCATTTT. Amino acid sequence: CASSQESDSNQPQHF. The chain links TRBV4-1 to TRBJ1-5; D gene ambiguous. This CDR3 is 15 amino acids long. The V gene lost 0 bases and the J gene lost 0 bases, with 6 bases spanning the gap. The germline CDR1 and CDR2 sequences are MGHRA and YSYEKL.

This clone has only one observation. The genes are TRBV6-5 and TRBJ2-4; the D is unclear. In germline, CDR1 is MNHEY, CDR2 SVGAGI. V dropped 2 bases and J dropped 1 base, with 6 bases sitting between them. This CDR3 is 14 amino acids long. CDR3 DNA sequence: TGTGCCAGCAGTTACGCACCCGCCAAAAACATTCAGTACTTC. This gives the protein CASSYAPAKNIQYF.

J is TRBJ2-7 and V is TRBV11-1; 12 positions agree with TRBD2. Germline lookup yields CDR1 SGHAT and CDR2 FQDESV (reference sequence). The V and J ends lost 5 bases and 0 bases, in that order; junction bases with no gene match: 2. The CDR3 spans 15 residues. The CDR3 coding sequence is TGTGCCAGCAGCGAACTAGCGGGGGGCTCCTACGAGCAGTACTTC. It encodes CASSELAGGSYEQYF.

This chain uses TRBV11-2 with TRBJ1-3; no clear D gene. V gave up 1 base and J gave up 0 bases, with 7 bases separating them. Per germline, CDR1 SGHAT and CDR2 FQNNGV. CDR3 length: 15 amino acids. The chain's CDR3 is CASSLVGVSGNTIYF. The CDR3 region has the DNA TGTGCCAGCAGCTTAGTAGGTGTCTCTGGAAACACCATATATTTT.

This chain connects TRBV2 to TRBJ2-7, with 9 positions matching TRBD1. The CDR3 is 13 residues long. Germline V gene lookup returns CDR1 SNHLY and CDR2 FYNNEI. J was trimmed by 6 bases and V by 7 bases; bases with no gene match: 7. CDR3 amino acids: CASTIGTGIEQYF. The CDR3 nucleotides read TGTGCCAGCACCATCGGGACAGGGATCGAGCAGTACTTC.

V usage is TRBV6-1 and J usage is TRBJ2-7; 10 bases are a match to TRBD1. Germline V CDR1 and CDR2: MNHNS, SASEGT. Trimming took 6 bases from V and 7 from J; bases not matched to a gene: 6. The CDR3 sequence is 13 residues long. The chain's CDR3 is CASSRDRGFEQYF. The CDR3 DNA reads TGTGCCAGCAGCCGGGACAGGGGTTTTGAGCAGTACTTC.

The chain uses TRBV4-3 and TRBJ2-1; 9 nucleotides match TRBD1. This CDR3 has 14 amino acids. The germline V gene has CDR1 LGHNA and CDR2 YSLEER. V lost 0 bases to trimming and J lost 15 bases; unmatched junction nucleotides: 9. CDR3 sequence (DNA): TGCGCCAGCAGCCAAGATTACGGCGGGACAGGGATGTTCTTC. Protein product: CASSQDYGGTGMFF.

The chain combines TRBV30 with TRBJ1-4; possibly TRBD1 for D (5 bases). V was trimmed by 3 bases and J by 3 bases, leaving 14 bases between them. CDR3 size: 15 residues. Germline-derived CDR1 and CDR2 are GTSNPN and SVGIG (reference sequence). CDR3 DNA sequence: TGTGCCTGGAGCCGTGAGGGGCGCCCTAATGAAAAACTGTTTTTT. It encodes CAWSREGRPNEKLFF.

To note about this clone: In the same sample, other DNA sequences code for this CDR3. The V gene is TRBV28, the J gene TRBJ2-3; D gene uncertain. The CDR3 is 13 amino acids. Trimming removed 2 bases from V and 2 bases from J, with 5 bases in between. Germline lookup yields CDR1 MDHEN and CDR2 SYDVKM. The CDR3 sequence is CASSLRNTDTQYF. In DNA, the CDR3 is TGTGCCAGCAGTTTACGAAACACAGATACGCAGTATTTT.

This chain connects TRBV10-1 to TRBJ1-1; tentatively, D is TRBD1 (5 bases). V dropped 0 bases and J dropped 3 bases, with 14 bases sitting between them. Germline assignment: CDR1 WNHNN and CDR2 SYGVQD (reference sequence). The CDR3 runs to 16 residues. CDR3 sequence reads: CASSESTGLWDTEAFF. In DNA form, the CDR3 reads TGCGCCAGCAGTGAGTCGACGGGGCTCTGGGACACTGAAGCTTTCTTT.

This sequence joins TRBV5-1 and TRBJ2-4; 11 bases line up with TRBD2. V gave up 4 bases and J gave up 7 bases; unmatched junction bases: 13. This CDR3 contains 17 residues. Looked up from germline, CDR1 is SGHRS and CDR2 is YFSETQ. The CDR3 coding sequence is TGCGCCAGCAGCCCGGAGGGTAGCGGGGGGGCCTGGAACATTCAGTACTTC. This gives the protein CASSPEGSGGAWNIQYF.

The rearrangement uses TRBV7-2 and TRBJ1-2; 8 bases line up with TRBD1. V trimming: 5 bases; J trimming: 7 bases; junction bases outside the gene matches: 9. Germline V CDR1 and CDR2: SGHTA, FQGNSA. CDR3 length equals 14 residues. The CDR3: CASSATSGGFGYTF. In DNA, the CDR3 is TGTGCCAGCAGCGCAACCTCAGGGGGCTTTGGCTACACCTTC.

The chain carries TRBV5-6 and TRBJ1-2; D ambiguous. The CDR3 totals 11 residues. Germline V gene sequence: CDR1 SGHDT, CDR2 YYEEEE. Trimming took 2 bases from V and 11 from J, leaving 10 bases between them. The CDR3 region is CASSFTPEYTF. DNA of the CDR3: TGTGCCAGCAGCTTTACACCGGAGTACACCTTC.

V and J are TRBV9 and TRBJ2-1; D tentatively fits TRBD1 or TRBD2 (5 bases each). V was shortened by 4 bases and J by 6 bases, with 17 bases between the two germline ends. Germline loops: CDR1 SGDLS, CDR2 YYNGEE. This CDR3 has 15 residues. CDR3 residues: CASSRDPVFPNEQFF. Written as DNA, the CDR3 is TGTGCCAGCAGCCGGGACCCGGTTTTCCCCAATGAGCAGTTCTTC.

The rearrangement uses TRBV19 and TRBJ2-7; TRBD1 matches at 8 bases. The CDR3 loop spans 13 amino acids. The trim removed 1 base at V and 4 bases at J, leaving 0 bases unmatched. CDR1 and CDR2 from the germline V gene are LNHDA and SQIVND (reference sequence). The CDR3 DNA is TGTGCCAGTAGTATAGGACAGGGGTACGAGCAGTACTTC. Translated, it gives CASSIGQGYEQYF.

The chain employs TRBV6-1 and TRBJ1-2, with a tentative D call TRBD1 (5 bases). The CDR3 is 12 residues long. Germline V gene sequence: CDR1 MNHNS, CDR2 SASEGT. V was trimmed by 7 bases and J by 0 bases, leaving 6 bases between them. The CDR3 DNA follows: TGTGCCAGCAAGGGGACTAACTATGGCTACACCTTC. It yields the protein CASKGTNYGYTF.

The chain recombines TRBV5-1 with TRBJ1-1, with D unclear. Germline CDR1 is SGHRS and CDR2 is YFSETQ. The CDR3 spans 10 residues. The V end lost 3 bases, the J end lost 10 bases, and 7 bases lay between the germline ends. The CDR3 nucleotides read TGCGCCAGCAGCTCGCGGCCAGCTTTCTTT. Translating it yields CASSSRPAFF.

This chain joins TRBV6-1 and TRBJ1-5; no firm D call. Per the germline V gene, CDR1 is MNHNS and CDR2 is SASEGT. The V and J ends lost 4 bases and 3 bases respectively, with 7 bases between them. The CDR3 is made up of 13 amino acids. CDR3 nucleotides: TGTGCCAGCAGTGCCTTGTACAATCAGCCCCAGCATTTT. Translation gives CASSALYNQPQHF.